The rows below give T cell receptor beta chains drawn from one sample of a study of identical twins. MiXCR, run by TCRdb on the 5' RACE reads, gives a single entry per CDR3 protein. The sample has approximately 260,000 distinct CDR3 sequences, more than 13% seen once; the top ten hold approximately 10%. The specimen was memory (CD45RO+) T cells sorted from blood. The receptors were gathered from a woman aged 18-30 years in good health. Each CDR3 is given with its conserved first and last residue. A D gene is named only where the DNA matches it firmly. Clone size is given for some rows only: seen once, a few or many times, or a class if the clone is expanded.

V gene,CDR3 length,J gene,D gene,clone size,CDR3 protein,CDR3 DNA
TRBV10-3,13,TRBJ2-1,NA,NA,CAISETPEVEQFF,TGTGCCATCAGTGAGACTCCAGAGGTTGAGCAGTTCTTC
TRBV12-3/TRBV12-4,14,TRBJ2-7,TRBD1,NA,CASSTGTGGAEQYF,TGTGCCAGCAGTACCGGGACAGGGGGCGCCGAGCAGTACTTC
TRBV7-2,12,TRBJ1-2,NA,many,CASSLPGAGYTF,TGTGCCAGCAGCTTACCGGGGGCTGGCTACACCTTC
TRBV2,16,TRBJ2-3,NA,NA,CASRLFSKKSTDTQYF,TGTGCCAGCAGGTTGTTCAGTAAAAAAAGCACAGATACGCAGTATTTT
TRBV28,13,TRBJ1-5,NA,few,CASSLYRDQPQHF,TGTGCCAGCAGTTTATACCGCGATCAGCCCCAGCATTTT
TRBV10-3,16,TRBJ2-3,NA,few,CAITTPGRVVGDTQYF,TGTGCCATCACCACTCCAGGGCGAGTCGTAGGTGATACGCAGTATTTT
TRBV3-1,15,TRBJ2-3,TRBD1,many,CASSQWTGTTDTQYF,TGTGCCAGCAGCCAATGGACAGGAACCACAGATACGCAGTATTTT
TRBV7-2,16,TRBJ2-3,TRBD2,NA,CASSLGLAGHTDTQYF,TGTGCCAGCAGCCTCGGACTAGCGGGGCACACAGATACGCAGTATTTT
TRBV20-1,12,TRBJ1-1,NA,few,CSARPVNTEAFF,TGCAGTGCTAGACCAGTGAACACTGAAGCTTTCTTT
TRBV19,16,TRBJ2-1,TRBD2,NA,CASSHIDSGGYNEQFF,TGTGCCAGTAGTCACATCGATAGCGGGGGTTACAATGAGCAGTTCTTC
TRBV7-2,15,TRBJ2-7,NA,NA,CASTLDGRGTYEQYF,TGTGCCAGCACCCTCGACGGCCGGGGAACTTACGAGCAGTACTTC
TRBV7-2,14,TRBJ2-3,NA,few,CASSSGRSTDTQYF,TGTGCCAGCAGCTCAGGGCGCAGCACAGATACGCAGTATTTT
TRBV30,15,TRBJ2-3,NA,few,CAWSFGSGSTDTQYF,TGTGCCTGGAGTTTCGGAAGCGGGAGCACAGATACGCAGTATTTT
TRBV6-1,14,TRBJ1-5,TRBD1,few,CASKTGGSNQPQHF,TGTGCCAGCAAAACAGGGGGAAGCAATCAGCCCCAGCATTTT
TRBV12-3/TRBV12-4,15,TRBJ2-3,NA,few,CASRPQGPLTDTQYF,TGTGCCAGCAGACCTCAGGGGCCGCTTACAGATACGCAGTATTTT
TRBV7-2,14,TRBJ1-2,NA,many,CASSFLQGDYGYTF,TGTGCCAGCAGCTTTTTACAGGGCGACTATGGCTACACCTTC
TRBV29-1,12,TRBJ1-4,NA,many,CSAKQGNEKLFF,TGCAGCGCCAAACAGGGCAATGAAAAACTGTTTTTT
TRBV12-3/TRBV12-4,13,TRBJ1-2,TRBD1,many,CASSRQGAGGYTF,TGTGCCAGCAGCAGACAGGGGGCGGGTGGCTACACCTTC
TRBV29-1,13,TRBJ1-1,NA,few,CSVRQAPMTEAFF,TGCAGCGTACGACAGGCTCCGATGACTGAAGCTTTCTTT
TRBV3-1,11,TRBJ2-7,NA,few,CASSQSQEQYF,TGTGCCAGCAGCCAATCGCAAGAGCAGTACTTC
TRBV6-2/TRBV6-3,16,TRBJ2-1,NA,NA,CASSFGGTASYNEQFF,TGTGCCAGCAGTTTTGGAGGGACAGCCTCCTACAATGAGCAGTTCTTC
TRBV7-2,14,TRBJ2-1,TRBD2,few,CASRSGGYYNEQFF,TGTGCCAGCAGGAGCGGGGGGTACTACAATGAGCAGTTCTTC